This T cell receptor beta chain was obtained from a study of blood T cell repertoires in COVID-19. CDR3 length equals 15 residues. Germline CDR1 reads WNHNN; CDR2 reads SYGVQD (reference sequence). With V trimmed by 4 bases and J by 1 base, 5 bases remained unmatched. In the authors' methods: Amplification of reference gene primers was used by the study to estimate nucleated cell counts. Clones were read by immunoSEQ multiplex PCR, and TCRdb kept only the in-frame ones, dropping some. The V and J calls and clone size are taken from that table; D and trimming were inferred from the DNA. The table records about 140,000 clones, roughly 80% of them present only once.

The chain carries TRBV10-1 and TRBJ2-5; 8 positions match TRBD2. The source is a woman aged 60 to 75 with acute or convalescent COVID-19. The sample taken for sequencing was peripheral blood. For the CDR3, the DNA is TGCGCCAGCAGTGCCACCGGGGGGGGCCAAGAGACCCAGTACTTC. Its translation: CASSATGGGQETQYF.